The 32 T cell receptor beta chains given below trace back to one sample, sequenced in a study of CD8 T cells in Susac syndrome. Random hexamers were used to reverse transcribe the RNA input (roughly 0.5 to 1 ug). One entry per CDR3 protein results from TCRdb running MiXCR on the immunoSEQ multiplex PCR reads. The sample lists around 140,000 distinct CDR3 sequences; around 75% were seen once. Sequencing used CD8+ T cells from PBMCs. These receptors came from a human donor with multiple sclerosis.

The chain is built from TRBV20-1 and TRBJ2-7, with TRBD2 identical over 12 bases. Germline CDR1 reads DFQATT; CDR2 reads SNEGSKA (reference sequence). Trimming at V came to 1 base and at J to 4 bases, leaving 2 bases not matched to a gene. This CDR3 has 14 residues. As DNA, the CDR3 is TGCAGTGCTAGAGGACTAGCGGGAGATTACGAGCAGTACGTC. It yields the protein CSARGLAGDYEQYV.

The chain employs TRBV6-1 and TRBJ1-1; D is undetermined. This CDR3 is built from 11 residues. Germline CDR1 is MNHNS and CDR2 is SASEGT. V was clipped by 3 bases and J by 4 bases, with 3 bases between them. The CDR3 reads CASSDGTEAFF. The CDR3 nucleotides read TGTGCCAGCAGTGATGGCACTGAAGCTTTCTTT.

The table lists this clonotype with a count of one. The rearrangement links TRBV6-5 to TRBJ2-6; D possibly corresponds to TRBD1 (6 bases). Looked up from germline, CDR1 is MNHEY and CDR2 is SVGAGI. There are 17 residues in the CDR3. The V end lost 2 bases, the J end lost 0 bases, and 11 bases lay between the germline ends. CDR3 residues: CASSYDGTSSGANVLTF. For the CDR3, the DNA is TGTGCCAGCAGTTACGACGGGACATCCTCTGGGGCCAACGTCCTGACTTTC.

The chain recombines TRBV11-2 with TRBJ2-7; a weak D match, TRBD1 (7 bases). The V and J ends lost 7 bases and 3 bases respectively, with 19 bases between them. The germline gives CDR1 SGHAT, CDR2 FQNNGV. The CDR3 runs 15 residues. The CDR3 coding sequence is TGTGCCAGCACCTGGCGGGCAGGGGGGAACTACGAGCAGTACTTC. Translating gives CASTWRAGGNYEQYF. Drawing the rest from reference TRBV11-2 and TRBJ2-7, the complete variable domain is EAGVAQSPRYKIIEKRQSVAFWCNPISGHATLYWYQQILGQGPKLLIQFQNNGVVDDSQLPKDRFSAERLKGVDSTLKIQPAKLEDSAVYLCASTWRAGGNYEQYFGPGTRLTVT.

The chain recombines TRBV5-4 with TRBJ1-1; TRBD1 matches at 8 bases. V was clipped by 0 bases and J by 3 bases; unmatched bases: 4. Germline CDR1 and CDR2: SGHNT and YYREEE (reference sequence). This CDR3 comprises 15 residues. For the CDR3, the DNA is TGTGCCAGCAGCTTGGAAGAGACAGGGGACACTGAAGCTTTCTTT. Protein product: CASSLEETGDTEAFF.

J is TRBJ2-7 and V is TRBV7-8, with 7 nucleotides matching TRBD1. Trimming removed 8 bases from V and 3 bases from J; junction bases left unmatched: 10. CDR1 is SGHVS and CDR2 is FQNEAQ in the germline V gene. The CDR3 totals 14 residues. The CDR3 protein is CASGGRTGDYEQYF. CDR3 nucleotides: TGTGCCAGCGGAGGTAGGACAGGAGACTACGAGCAGTACTTC.

A few counts support this clonotype. CDR3 in amino acids: CASLRDPYNEQFF. The DNA for the CDR3 is TGTGCCAGCCTACGGGACCCCTACAATGAGCAGTTCTTC. The chain employs TRBV6-2 or TRBV6-3 and TRBJ2-1; D tentatively reads TRBD1 or TRBD2 (5 bases each). There are 13 residues in the CDR3. The V and J ends lost 8 bases and 2 bases respectively, with 10 bases between them. Germline lookup yields CDR1 MNHEY and CDR2 SVGEGT.

The chain couples TRBV13 to TRBJ2-1; 11 nucleotides agree with TRBD2. This CDR3 is built from 20 residues. J gave up 9 bases and V 2 bases, and 21 bases lay outside the gene matches. Germline CDR1 and CDR2: PRHDT and FYEKMQ (reference sequence). In nucleotides, the CDR3 is TGTGCCAGCAGCTTATTAGCTCTTAAGTCGGCCGGGACTAGCGGTGGTGAGCAGTTCTTC. As protein: CASSLLALKSAGTSGGEQFF.

This sequence joins TRBV5-1 and TRBJ1-4; 9 bases fit TRBD1. In germline, CDR1 is SGHRS, CDR2 YFSETQ. The CDR3 spans 15 residues. Trimming cost V 2 bases and J 7 bases; bases outside gene matches: 6. The CDR3, as DNA: TGCGCCAGCAGCTTCGAACAGGGGGCGTTTGAAAAACTGTTTTTT. Encoded protein: CASSFEQGAFEKLFF.

The chain combines TRBV30 with TRBJ1-1; D may be TRBD1 (5 bases). V was shortened by 0 bases and J by 4 bases, with 12 bases between the two germline ends. The CDR3 is made up of 14 amino acids. Germline V gene sequence: CDR1 GTSNPN, CDR2 SVGIG (reference sequence). CDR3 loop: CAWSVKGVRTEAFF. CDR3 DNA sequence: TGTGCCTGGAGTGTAAAAGGGGTCCGCACTGAAGCTTTCTTT.

This rearrangement joins TRBV6-5 to TRBJ2-2; 7 nucleotides agree with TRBD2. Per the germline V gene, CDR1 is MNHEY and CDR2 is SVGAGI. V shed 2 bases, J shed 4 bases, and the junction held 1 base outside the gene matches. The CDR3 is made up of 14 amino acids. CDR3 nucleotide sequence: TGTGCCAGCAGTTACCGGGAGGTCACCGGGGAGCTGTTTTTT. As protein: CASSYREVTGELFF.

The CDR3 reads CASSLMTSGSREQFF. DNA of the CDR3: TGTGCCAGCAGCTTAATGACTAGCGGGAGTCGGGAGCAGTTCTTC. The chain recombines TRBV11-2 with TRBJ2-1, with 12 bases aligning to TRBD2. Germline CDR1 and CDR2: SGHAT and FQNNGV. V gave up 2 bases and J gave up 10 bases; unmatched junction bases: 6. The CDR3 extends over 15 amino acids.

V usage is TRBV4-1 and J usage is TRBJ1-2; D uncertain. The CDR3 spans 14 residues. V dropped 1 base and J dropped 0 bases, with 6 bases sitting between them. Germline CDR1 reads MGHRA; CDR2 reads YSYEKL. The CDR3 reads CASSQGTANYGYTF. The CDR3, as DNA: TGCGCCAGCAGCCAAGGGACGGCTAACTATGGCTACACCTTC.

The V and J genes are TRBV7-8 and TRBJ2-7; tentatively, D is TRBD2 (5 bases). CDR3 length: 13 amino acids. V was pared by 5 bases and J by 7 bases, with 15 bases between. The V gene's germline CDR1 is SGHVS and CDR2 FQNEAQ. DNA of the CDR3: TGTGCCAGCAGCCCCGGCCTACGAGGGGAGCAGTACTTC. This codes for CASSPGLRGEQYF.

The chain carries TRBV30 and TRBJ1-1; tentative D call: TRBD1 (5 bases). CDR1 GTSNPN and CDR2 SVGIG come from the germline V gene (reference sequence). Trimming pared 1 base from V and 6 bases from J, leaving 12 bases between. The CDR3 extends over 13 amino acids. CDR3 sequence: CAWSESDSAEAFF. CDR3 coding DNA: TGTGCCTGGAGTGAGAGTGACAGCGCTGAAGCTTTCTTT.

V gene TRBV12-3 or TRBV12-4 combines with J gene TRBJ2-1, with 12 bases fitting TRBD2. With V trimmed by 6 bases and J by 7 bases, 16 bases remained unmatched. The CDR3 is made up of 18 amino acids. CDR3 in amino acids: CASSFTLWTSGEVNEQFF. For the CDR3, the DNA is TGTGCCAGCAGCTTCACTCTATGGACTAGCGGGGAGGTAAATGAGCAGTTCTTC.

This clonotype showed up just a few times. The V gene is TRBV7-9, the J gene TRBJ2-5, with no clear D. The CDR3 spans 13 residues. V gave up 4 bases and J gave up 0 bases, with 6 bases separating them. From germline, CDR1 is SEHNR and CDR2 FQNEAQ (reference sequence). CDR3 in DNA: TGTGCCAGCAGCTCTGGGTACCAAGAGACCCAGTACTTC. This translates into CASSSGYQETQYF.

This chain joins TRBV6-1 and TRBJ1-1, with D maybe TRBD1 (6 bases). The CDR3 totals 15 residues. Trimming removed 6 bases from V and 4 bases from J, with 18 bases in between. Germline assignment: CDR1 MNHNS and CDR2 SASEGT. The CDR3: CASSPDRGGGTEAFF. In DNA, the CDR3 is TGTGCCAGCAGCCCCGACCGGGGAGGGGGCACTGAAGCTTTCTTT.

The chain couples TRBV7-9 to TRBJ2-7, with D tentatively TRBD1 (6 bases). The CDR3 runs to 15 residues. The V gene lost 6 bases and the J gene lost 3 bases, with 18 bases spanning the gap. From germline, CDR1 is SEHNR and CDR2 FQNEAQ (reference sequence). This CDR3 is CASSSPDSPYYEQYF. The CDR3 coding sequence is TGTGCCAGCAGTTCCCCGGACAGTCCTTACTACGAGCAGTACTTC.

The chain couples TRBV5-1 to TRBJ2-2; D is unclear. Germline V lookup: CDR1 SGHRS, CDR2 YFSETQ. The V end was cut by 3 bases, the J end by 5 bases, with 5 bases between. This CDR3 is built from 12 residues. The CDR3 reads CASSWETGELFF. The CDR3 DNA reads as TGCGCCAGCAGCTGGGAAACCGGGGAGCTGTTTTTT.

The CDR3 DNA follows: TGTGCCAGCAGCCAGAGGCGCGGAGACTCAAGAGACCCCCAGTACTTC. This encodes CASSQRRGDSRDPQYF. The V call is TRBV14, the J call TRBJ2-5; the D is unclear. Trimming removed 3 bases at V and 9 bases at J, with 23 bases between. Germline values: CDR1 SGHDN, CDR2 FVKESK. This CDR3 is built from 16 residues.

The CDR3: CASSPTRTETRRDGYTF. The CDR3 bases are TGTGCCAGCAGCCCGACTCGAACGGAAACGAGGAGGGATGGCTACACCTTC. This chain connects TRBV7-9 to TRBJ1-2; D gene uncertain. Germline CDR1 and CDR2: SEHNR and FQNEAQ (reference sequence). This CDR3 region has 17 residues. Trimming took 5 bases from V and 6 from J, leaving 25 bases between them.

The gene calls are TRBV19 and TRBJ2-7; TRBD1 agrees at 10 bases. The germline gives CDR1 LNHDA, CDR2 SQIVND (reference sequence). CDR3 length: 15 amino acids. V lost 7 bases, J lost 2 bases, and 8 bases stayed unmatched. CDR3 region: CASTSGTGAAYEQYF. The CDR3 region has the DNA TGTGCCAGTACGTCCGGGACAGGGGCAGCCTACGAGCAGTACTTC.

This clonotype was detected a few times. The V call is TRBV4-1, the J call TRBJ1-1; D remains unclear. Trimming stripped 5 bases from V and 1 base from J, with 11 bases between. The CDR3 sequence is 14 residues long. Germline CDR1 reads MGHRA; CDR2 reads YSYEKL. In DNA, the CDR3 is TGCGCCAGCAGCTTTGGACGGGGGAACACTGAAGCTTTCTTT. Its protein is CASSFGRGNTEAFF.

CDR3: CASSLGAGASSYNEQFF. CDR3 nucleotide sequence: TGTGCCAGCAGCTTAGGGGCAGGCGCGAGCTCCTACAATGAGCAGTTCTTC. The chain combines TRBV11-3 with TRBJ2-1; no firm D call. Germline V gives CDR1 SGHNT, CDR2 YENEEA. The CDR3 sequence is 17 residues long. Trimming removed 1 base at V and 0 bases at J, with 13 bases between.

This clonotype was seen a handful of times. The V gene is TRBV7-9, the J gene TRBJ2-5; TRBD1 is a possible D gene (5 bases). V lost 6 bases and J 5 bases, leaving 13 bases between the germline ends. Germline V gene data show CDR1 as SEHNR and CDR2 as FQNEAQ (reference sequence). This CDR3 is 13 amino acids long. The CDR3 spells CASRSGLRETQYF. The CDR3 DNA follows: TGTGCCAGCAGATCAGGGTTAAGGGAGACCCAGTACTTC.

The chain has TRBV7-9 and TRBJ2-7; a weak D match, TRBD1 (5 bases). The V end lost 3 bases, the J end lost 4 bases, and 13 bases lay between the germline ends. Germline V gene data show CDR1 as SEHNR and CDR2 as FQNEAQ (reference sequence). CDR3 size: 14 residues. Written as DNA, the CDR3 is TGTGCCAGCAGCTTGACACAGGTCCCGTACGAGCAGTACTTC. Amino acid sequence: CASSLTQVPYEQYF.

This clonotype came up once. V is TRBV20-1 and J is TRBJ2-1; 7 bases match TRBD2. The CDR3 contains 15 residues. V gave up 1 base and J gave up 3 bases; unmatched junction bases: 6. CDR1 is DFQATT and CDR2 is SNEGSKA in the germline V gene (reference sequence). The CDR3 spells CSARGVAGRYNEQFF. The CDR3 DNA reads as TGCAGTGCTAGAGGGGTAGCGGGTCGCTACAATGAGCAGTTCTTC.

This clonotype appeared a single time. The rearrangement joins TRBV13 to TRBJ2-1; the D gene could be TRBD1 or TRBD2 (5 bases each). The CDR3 covers 14 residues. CDR1 and CDR2 (germline): PRHDT, FYEKMQ (reference sequence). Trimming left V 4 bases short and J 8 bases short, with 15 bases between. CDR3 sequence: CASSSLGTADEQFF. In DNA form, the CDR3 reads TGTGCCAGCAGCTCTCTTGGGACCGCTGATGAGCAGTTCTTC.

The chain combines TRBV6-4 with TRBJ2-2; the D is unclear. The V and J ends lost 3 bases and 0 bases respectively, with 2 bases between them. The CDR3 spans 13 residues. The germline gives CDR1 MRHNA, CDR2 SNTAGT. The CDR3 DNA is TGTGCCAGCAGTGATACGAACACCGGGGAGCTGTTTTTT. Translated: CASSDTNTGELFF.

The chain links TRBV30 to TRBJ1-2; TRBD1 aligns across 9 bases. CDR3 length: 16 residues. Trimming removed 1 base from V and 3 bases from J; junction bases left unmatched: 9. Germline V CDR1 and CDR2: GTSNPN, SVGIG (reference sequence). The CDR3 reads CAWSAGTGTKDYGYTF. In DNA, the CDR3 is TGTGCCTGGAGTGCCGGGACAGGGACAAAAGACTATGGCTACACCTTC.

This chain links TRBV14 with TRBJ2-1; TRBD1 matches 9 bases. The CDR3 runs 14 residues. Germline V lookup: CDR1 SGHDN, CDR2 FVKESK. V gave up 4 bases and J gave up 8 bases; unmatched junction bases: 6. The CDR3 loop is CASSPGQGGYEQFF. Here the CDR3 DNA reads TGTGCCAGCAGCCCGGGACAGGGAGGCTATGAGCAGTTCTTC. Full variable domain (missing parts from reference TRBV14 and TRBJ2-1): EAGVTQFPSHSVIEKGQTVTLRCDPISGHDNLYWYRRVMGKEIKFLLHFVKESKQDESGMPNNRFLAERTGGTYSTLKVQPAELEDSGVYFCASSPGQGGYEQFFGPGTRLTVL.